Following are 10 T cell receptor beta chains from one sample sequenced in a study of cytomegalovirus exposure and HLA in healthy donors. The PCR used 60 Vbeta and 13 Jbeta primers. Using immunoSEQ multiplex PCR, the repertoire was profiled, and TCRdb retains in-frame clones only, with some absent. The data show more than 80,000 clones, 69% seen once. The sequenced sample was PBMCs. The source of these receptors is a man aged 45-60 years in good health and CMV-seronegative.

The genes are TRBV7-9 and TRBJ2-7, with TRBD1 identical over 7 bases. The CDR3 sequence is 14 residues long. Germline V gene data show CDR1 as SEHNR and CDR2 as FQNEAQ (reference sequence). Trimming at V came to 1 base and at J to 2 bases, leaving 2 bases not matched to a gene. CDR3 residues: CASSLVDRTYEQYV. For the CDR3, the DNA is TGTGCCAGCAGCTTAGTGGACAGGACCTACGAGCAGTACGTC.

Details on this clone: Other nucleotide sequences from this sample produce the same CDR3. The CDR3: CASSLAGGDEKLFF. The CDR3, as DNA: TGTGCCAGCAGCTTAGCAGGGGGTGACGAAAAACTGTTTTTT. The chain is built from TRBV7-2 and TRBJ1-4, with D perhaps TRBD1 (6 bases). V was clipped by 0 bases and J by 8 bases, with 10 bases between them. Germline values: CDR1 SGHTA, CDR2 FQGNSA. This CDR3 has 14 amino acids.

Written as DNA, the CDR3 is TGTGCCAGCAGCTTAGGTCGGGGGTTGCGGGAAAAACTGTTTTTT. It translates to CASSLGRGLREKLFF. The genes are TRBV13 and TRBJ1-4; possible D gene TRBD1, 5 bases. V lost 0 bases to trimming and J lost 8 bases, with 13 bases between them. Germline V CDR1 and CDR2: PRHDT, FYEKMQ (reference sequence). The CDR3 runs to 15 residues.

The table lists this clone with a few counts. The V and J genes are TRBV2 and TRBJ1-1; TRBD1 matches 7 bases. V lost 6 bases, J lost 5 bases, and 9 bases stayed unmatched. The CDR3 has 14 residues. CDR1 and CDR2 from the germline V gene are SNHLY and FYNNEI. The CDR3 nucleotides are TGTGCCAGCAGAGTCGACAGGGTGGAAACTGAAGCTTTCTTT. This sequence encodes CASRVDRVETEAFF.

The chain combines TRBV5-4 with TRBJ2-2, with 8 bases aligning to TRBD1. This CDR3 is 15 amino acids long. Germline-derived CDR1 and CDR2 are SGHNT and YYREEE (reference sequence). J lost 7 bases, V lost 4 bases, and 9 bases had no gene match. CDR3 sequence (DNA): TGTGCCAGCAGCCCGCTTCAGGGGGCGGTCGGGGAGCTGTTTTTT. Its protein is CASSPLQGAVGELFF.

The genes are TRBV2 and TRBJ1-5, with D uncertain. This CDR3 spans 14 amino acids. The V and J ends lost 1 base and 0 bases respectively, with 4 bases between them. Germline CDR1 and CDR2: SNHLY and FYNNEI. CDR3 loop: CASSEGASNQPQHF. The CDR3 nucleotides read TGTGCCAGCAGTGAAGGGGCTAGCAATCAGCCCCAGCATTTT.

This chain connects TRBV5-1 to TRBJ1-3; D remains ambiguous. This CDR3 comprises 15 residues. Germline CDR1 reads SGHRS; CDR2 reads YFSETQ. Trimming removed 0 bases from V and 0 bases from J, with 7 bases in between. In DNA form, the CDR3 reads TGCGCCAGCAGCTTGGGAGGCAGCTCTGGAAACACCATATATTTT. It is translated as CASSLGGSSGNTIYF.

The gene calls are TRBV7-9 and TRBJ2-5, with D perhaps matching TRBD1 (6 bases). V shed 5 bases and J shed 5 bases, with 9 bases lying between them. The CDR3 runs 12 residues. Looked up from germline, CDR1 is SEHNR and CDR2 is FQNEAQ (reference sequence). The CDR3 here is CASSPRGETQYF. CDR3 bases: TGTGCCAGCAGCCCCAGGGGCGAGACCCAGTACTTC.

The chain couples TRBV5-1 to TRBJ2-3; tentative D call: TRBD2 (6 bases). The CDR3 has 17 amino acids. CDR1 is SGHRS and CDR2 is YFSETQ in the germline V gene. Trimming left V 5 bases short and J 2 bases short, with 21 bases between. The DNA of the CDR3 is TGCGCCAGCAGACGAGCATATAGCGGCTTCAACACAGATACGCAGTATTTT. Translation gives CASRRAYSGFNTDTQYF. The variable domain in full, completed from reference TRBV5-1 and TRBJ2-3, reads KAGVTQTPRYLIKTRGQQVTLSCSPISGHRSVSWYQQTPGQGLQFLFEYFSETQRNKGNFPGRFSGRQFSNSRSEMNVSTLELGDSALYLCASRRAYSGFNTDTQYFGPGTRLTVL.

This clone was counted only a few times. The V and J genes are TRBV4-1 and TRBJ1-1, with unresolved D. The CDR3 runs 14 residues. Germline loops: CDR1 MGHRA, CDR2 YSYEKL. V gave up 0 bases and J gave up 1 base, with 6 bases separating them. The CDR3 loop is CASSQDPGNTEAFF. CDR3 bases: TGCGCCAGCAGCCAAGATCCAGGGAACACTGAAGCTTTCTTT.